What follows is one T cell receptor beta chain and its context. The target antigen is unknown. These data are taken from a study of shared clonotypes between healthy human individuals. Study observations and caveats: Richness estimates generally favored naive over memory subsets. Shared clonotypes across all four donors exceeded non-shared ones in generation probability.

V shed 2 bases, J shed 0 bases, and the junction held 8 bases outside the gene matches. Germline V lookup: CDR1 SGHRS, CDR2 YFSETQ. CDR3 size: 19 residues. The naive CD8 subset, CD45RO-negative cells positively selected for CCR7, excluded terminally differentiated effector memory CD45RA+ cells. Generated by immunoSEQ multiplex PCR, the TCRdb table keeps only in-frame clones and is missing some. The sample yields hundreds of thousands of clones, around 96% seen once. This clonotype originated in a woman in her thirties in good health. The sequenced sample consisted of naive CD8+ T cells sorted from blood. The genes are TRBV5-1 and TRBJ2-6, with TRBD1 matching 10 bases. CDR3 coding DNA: TGCGCCAGCAGCTTTGGGACAGGGGATTTTGTCTCTGGGGCCAACGTCCTGACTTTC. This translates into CASSFGTGDFVSGANVLTF.